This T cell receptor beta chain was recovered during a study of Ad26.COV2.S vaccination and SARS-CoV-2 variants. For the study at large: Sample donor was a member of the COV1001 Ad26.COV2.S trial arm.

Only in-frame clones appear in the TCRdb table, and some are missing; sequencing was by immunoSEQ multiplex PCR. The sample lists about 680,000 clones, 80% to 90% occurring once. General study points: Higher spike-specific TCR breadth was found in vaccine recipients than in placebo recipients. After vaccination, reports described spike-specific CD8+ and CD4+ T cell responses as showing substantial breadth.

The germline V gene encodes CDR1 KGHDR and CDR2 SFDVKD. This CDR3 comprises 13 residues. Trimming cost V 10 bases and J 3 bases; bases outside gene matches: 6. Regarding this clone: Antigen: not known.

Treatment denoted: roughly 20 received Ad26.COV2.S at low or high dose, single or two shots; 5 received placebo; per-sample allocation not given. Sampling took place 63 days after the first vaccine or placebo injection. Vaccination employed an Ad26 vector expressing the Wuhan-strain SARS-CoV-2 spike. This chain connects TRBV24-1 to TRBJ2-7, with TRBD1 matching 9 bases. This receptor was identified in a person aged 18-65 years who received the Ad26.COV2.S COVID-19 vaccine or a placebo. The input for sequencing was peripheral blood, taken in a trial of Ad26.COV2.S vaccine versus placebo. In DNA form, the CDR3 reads TGTGCCACGGGACAGGGAGGCGACTACGAGCAGTACTTC. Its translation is CATGQGGDYEQYF.